This TCR beta chain was sequenced during a study of T-cell memory formation after mild COVID-19. For this clonotype: A much more abundant neighbour one base away suggests this may be a read error.

TCRdb recomputed calls from the 5' RACE reads with MiXCR, one row per CDR3 protein. Of more than 55,000 distinct CDR3 sequences in the sample, approximately 9.5% were seen once. This CDR3 has 16 amino acids. V lost 5 bases and J lost 1; bases outside the gene matches: 8. Germline assignment: CDR1 MDHEN and CDR2 SYDVKM. The sample taken for sequencing was PBMCs or a T cell subset sorted from them (not recorded which). The source is a man younger than 35 who had mild COVID-19 (a few samples of this study predate the infection). Cell type and time point are not known. The chain carries TRBV28 and TRBJ2-3, with 8 positions matching TRBD2. The CDR3 sequence: CASSAGAGAGTDTQYF. The CDR3 DNA reads as TGTGCCAGCAGTGCGGGAGCGGGGGCTGGCACAGATACGCAGTATTTT.